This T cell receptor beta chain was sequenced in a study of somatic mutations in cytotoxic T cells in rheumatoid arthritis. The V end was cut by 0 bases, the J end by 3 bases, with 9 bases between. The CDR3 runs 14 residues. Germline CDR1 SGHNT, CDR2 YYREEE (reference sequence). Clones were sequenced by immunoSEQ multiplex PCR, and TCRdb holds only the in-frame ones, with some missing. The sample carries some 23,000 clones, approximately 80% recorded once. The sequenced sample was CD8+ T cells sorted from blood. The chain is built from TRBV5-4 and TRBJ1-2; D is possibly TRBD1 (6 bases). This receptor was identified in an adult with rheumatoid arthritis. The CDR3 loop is CASSLVRGDYGYTF. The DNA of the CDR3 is TGTGCCAGCAGCTTGGTCAGGGGAGACTATGGCTACACCTTC.